This T cell receptor beta chain was found in a study of blood T cell repertoires in COVID-19 (dated by TCRdb to the early 2020s). For context, the study as a whole: Samples covering the acute and convalescent phases of COVID-19 were provided by collaborators in the United States, Italy and Spain. The repertoires were released in a freely available public database meant as a resource for research on the immune response to SARS-CoV-2. Where available, HLA class I and class II types were obtained from metadata supplied by the sample provider rather than from assay-based typing. The material from the prospective study consisted of cDNA or gDNA derived from T cells, B-cell-depleted T cells, or PBMCs. Nearly every sample came with metadata listing a de-identified subject ID, COVID-19 status, age in years and sex. The samples were drawn from two sources: the first 160 participants of the ongoing ImmuneRACE study, and approximately 1,300 subjects contributed by 6 global collaborators. Subjects who had been exposed to COVID-19, were actively infected with it, or had recovered from it provided the deeply sampled blood TCRbeta repertoires that made up the dataset.

TCRbeta CDR3 regions were amplified from genomic DNA using the immunoSEQ Assay, a bias-controlled multiplex PCR. The original pipeline was this. Within the assay, amplification of reference gene primers was used to estimate how many nucleated cells each sample contained. To quantify the absolute abundance of each unique TCRbeta CDR3 rearrangement, sequence reads were collapsed and filtered. For each sample, productive Simpson clonality was calculated as the square root of Simpson's diversity index across productive rearrangements. In TCRdb, the immuneACCESS table is reduced to in-frame sequences with V and J assigned. These tables do not hold every clone; where another copy was compared, an unresolved V gene accounts for under half, and the others remain unexplained. V, J and clone size were drawn from that table, and D and trimming were deduced from the DNA. Present in this sample are about 250,000 clones, about 82% of which were seen just once. The ten largest clonotypes hold about 8.2% of the sample.

Including cysteine and phenylalanine, the CDR3 has 18 amino acids. Of all the DNA, just the CDR3 is kept, 54 bases in frame from base 1. V lost 3 bases and J lost 2 bases; the stretch between them is 19 bases long. Looking up the germline V gene yields CDR1 KGHDR and CDR2 SFDVKD. Details on this clone: Which antigen it targets is not known. No base quality values were provided; no much bigger clone lies one nucleotide off.

Participants in the prospective study were aged about 18 to 89 years, lived in over 20 United States geographic areas, and enrolled through a virtual design. To assign participants to cohorts, the prospective study relied on clinical history that participants themselves reported in a screening survey and a study questionnaire. In the prospective study, whole blood, serum and a nasopharyngeal or oropharyngeal swab were collected from each participant by mobile phlebotomists. Additional blood draws and questionnaires over an approximately two-month period could optionally be provided by prospective study participants. Before DNA extraction, blood samples from the prospective study were shipped at room temperature or frozen. What the research found in general, with its limitations: The quantity of clinical and demographic metadata differed by source and by participant and was supplied without curation.

The chain couples TRBV24-1 to TRBJ2-1, with TRBD1 as a weak D call on 6 bases. The specimen was PBMCs or T cells enriched from blood (not recorded which). The TCR was taken from a woman between 45 and 60 years old with acute COVID-19. CDR3 protein: CATSDPQPQGRTYNEQFF. In nucleotides, the sequence is TGTGCCACCAGTGATCCCCAACCACAGGGTCGGACCTACAATGAGCAGTTCTTC.